The clone carrying this T cell receptor beta chain was counted a few times. This record comes from a study of patients and donors after allogeneic stem cell transplantation. TCRdb re-derived calls from the RT-PCR reads in MiXCR, one entry per CDR3 protein. The table has 920,000 or so distinct CDR3 sequences, over 15% seen once; the top ten hold under 6.5%. Germline V gene data show CDR1 as SQVTM and CDR2 as ANQGSEA. V lost 4 bases and J 7 bases, leaving 13 bases between the germline ends. The CDR3 covers 13 residues. The sample consisted of blood, either unsorted or a sorted T cell fraction (not recorded which). This chain links TRBV29-1 with TRBJ2-2, with D perhaps matching TRBD2 (6 bases). The receptor's source is a human donor who was either an allogeneic HSCT recipient or a stem cell or donor lymphocyte infusion donor (not recorded which). It is not recorded whose cells these are; they may come from a transplant donor. The CDR3 spells CSVGWRRGGELFF. CDR3 sequence (DNA): TGCAGCGTTGGTTGGCGGAGGGGCGGGGAGCTGTTTTTT.